The clone carrying this T cell receptor beta chain has more than one count but fewer than ten. Its antigen is still unknown. Authors of the study amplified TCR beta CDR3 regions from RNA transcripts. Primed by the HTBI set, a first-round RT-PCR was run on the TCR CDR3. Via MiXCR, TCRdb re-called the multiplex PCR reads, giving one row per CDR3 protein. The repertoire holds 350,000 to 400,000 distinct CDR3 sequences, more than 12% seen once, with approximately 32% in the top ten. Uncontrolled infection, other autoimmune disease, pregnancy and lactation each barred patients from inclusion. For the diagnoses, clinical symptoms, serum thyroxine and TRAb, thyroid ultrasound and orbital computed tomography were used. These data come from a study of T cells in Graves' hyperthyroidism and ophthalmopathy. The wider study: The authors collected peripheral blood at initial diagnosis, before any treatment. Study-level points and caveats: Ophthalmopathy was model-predicted a median roughly 6.3 months pre-onset.

The V gene's germline CDR1 is KGHDR and CDR2 SFDVKD. The junction had 5 bases not matched to a gene; V was cut back by 10 bases and J by 0 bases. The CDR3 loop spans 15 amino acids. The sample was blood. This clonotype was sampled from a woman aged 25-40 years with Graves' hyperthyroidism. The chain recombines TRBV24-1 with TRBJ2-1; 10 bases are shared with TRBD2. CDR3 DNA sequence: TGTGCCACAAGAGCGGGAGGGAGCTCCTACAATGAGCAGTTCTTC. Amino acids: CATRAGGSSYNEQFF.